Listed below are T cell receptor beta chains from one sample, sequenced in a study of shared clonotypes between healthy human individuals. Measured with immunoSEQ multiplex PCR; TCRdb has only the in-frame clones, and not every one. This table has some 1,100,000 clones, approximately 80% appearing once. The source material was memory CD4+ T cells from PBMCs. Source of these receptors: a man aged 18 to 35 in good health. Some clones in this sample may be carry-over from other donors' samples. The CDR3 runs from the conserved cysteine through the conserved F or W. A D gene is named only where the DNA matches it firmly. Clone sizes are given selectively: once, few, many, or a class where the clone is expanded.

>-|TRBJ2-1|TRBV2|TRBD2
CASSGIRTGGTGGYNEQFF
TGTGCCAGCAGTGGAATTAGAACAGGTGGGACGGGAGGGTACAATGAGCAGTTCTTC
>-|TRBJ2-7|TRBV4-2|TRBD2
CASSQVGGLAGAFSYEQYF
TGTGCCAGCAGCCAAGTAGGGGGACTAGCGGGAGCTTTCTCCTACGAGCAGTACTTC
>-|TRBJ2-7|TRBV5-6|TRBD2
CASSLALFAGGHGEQYF
TGTGCCAGCAGCTTGGCCTTGTTTGCGGGAGGGCATGGCGAGCAGTACTTC
>-|TRBJ2-3|TRBV4-1|-
CASSQDTGDTQYF
TGCGCCAGCAGCCAAGATACGGGGGATACGCAGTATTTT
>-|TRBJ2-5|TRBV5-1|-
CASSSGTDYTQETQYF
TGCGCCAGCAGCTCCGGGACCGACTATACGCAAGAGACCCAGTACTTC
>-|TRBJ2-1|TRBV5-4|TRBD2
CASSPEAGGQEFF
TGTGCCAGCAGCCCTGAAGCGGGAGGGCAGGAGTTCTTC
>many|TRBJ1-5|TRBV28|-
CASSLPGHSNQPQHF
TGTGCCAGCAGTTTGCCTGGACATAGCAATCAGCCCCAGCATTTT
>-|TRBJ2-7|TRBV5-6|TRBD2
CASRTSGGSYEQYF
TGTGCCAGCAGGACCTCGGGAGGCTCCTACGAGCAGTACTTC
>-|TRBJ2-1|TRBV9|-
CASSPSGALGARTYNEQFF
TGTGCCAGCAGCCCATCCGGGGCGCTAGGGGCTAGAACTTACAATGAGCAGTTCTTC
>-|TRBJ2-5|TRBV30|-
CAWSATTSFRGETQYF
TGTGCCTGGAGTGCGACAACTAGTTTTCGGGGAGAGACCCAGTACTTC
>-|TRBJ2-3|TRBV7-3|TRBD2
CASSSGTSGDPSTDTQYF
TGTGCCAGCAGCTCGGGGACTAGCGGGGACCCAAGCACAGATACGCAGTATTTT
>-|TRBJ2-5|TRBV5-4|-
CASSLTGTKETQYF
TGTGCCAGCAGCTTGACCGGGACAAAAGAGACCCAGTACTTC
>-|TRBJ2-1|TRBV7-9|-
CASSLKGYNEQFF
TGTGCCAGCAGCTTAAAGGGATACAATGAGCAGTTCTTC
>-|TRBJ1-4|TRBV7-6|-
CASSRGVTNEKLFF
TGTGCCAGCAGCCGGGGAGTTACGAATGAAAAACTGTTTTTT
>-|TRBJ1-4|TRBV6-1|TRBD1
CASSGQGEGKLFF
TGTGCCAGCAGTGGACAGGGGGAAGGAAAACTGTTTTTT
>-|TRBJ2-2|TRBV29-1|-
CSVASDNTGELFF
TGCAGCGTAGCTAGCGATAACACCGGGGAGCTGTTTTTT
>-|TRBJ2-1|TRBV27|-
CASSSKVRAAHPSSYNEQFF
TGTGCCAGCAGTTCCAAGGTTCGAGCGGCCCACCCGAGCTCCTACAATGAGCAGTTCTTC
>-|TRBJ2-1|TRBV11-3|-
CASSLGTYNEQFF
TGTGCCAGCAGCTTAGGGACCTACAATGAGCAGTTCTTC
>-|TRBJ2-1|TRBV25-1|-
CASSDQRGGSYNEQFF
TGTGCCAGCAGTGACCAAAGGGGGGGCTCCTACAATGAGCAGTTCTTC
>-|TRBJ1-1|TRBV7-3|-
CASSRQRDTEAFF
TGTGCCAGCAGCAGACAGAGGGACACTGAAGCTTTCTTT
>once|TRBJ2-2|TRBV11-2|-
CASSLLQGTGELFF
TGTGCCAGCAGCTTATTACAGGGTACCGGGGAGCTGTTTTTT
>-|TRBJ1-2|TRBV6-5|TRBD1
CASSYSGTGSRWGYTF
TGTGCCAGCAGTTACTCTGGGACAGGCTCCCGGTGGGGCTACACCTTC
>many|TRBJ2-1|TRBV6-1|-
CAIPDRRYNEQFF
TGTGCCATTCCCGACAGGAGGTACAATGAGCAGTTCTTC
>-|TRBJ1-2|TRBV28|-
CASSLRPYGYTF
TGTGCCAGCAGTTTACGTCCCTATGGCTACACCTTC
>-|TRBJ1-3|TRBV5-1|-
CASSLGSQGSGNTIYF
TGCGCCAGCAGCTTGGGGTCCCAGGGCTCTGGAAACACCATATATTTT
>-|TRBJ2-1|TRBV28|-
CASSLATAMAGEQFF
TGTGCCAGCAGTTTAGCGACGGCGATGGCAGGTGAGCAGTTCTTC